This entry lists 19 T cell receptor beta chains sequenced from one sample in a study of blood T cell repertoires in COVID-19. The repertoire was sequenced with immunoSEQ multiplex PCR; TCRdb's copy has only in-frame clones and lacks some. This sample carries roughly 240,000 clones, around 86% of them seen once, and the ten largest clones take approximately 6.2%. The sequenced material came from peripheral blood. The receptors here all came from a woman at least 80 years old with COVID-19, enrolled during active disease.

V usage is TRBV19 and J usage is TRBJ1-5; 9 nucleotides align to TRBD1. Germline CDR1 reads LNHDA; CDR2 reads SQIVND (reference sequence). This CDR3 is 17 amino acids long. Trimming removed 5 bases from V and 5 bases from J; junction bases left unmatched: 13. CDR3 region: CASSPGTGRRDDQPQHF. The DNA of the CDR3 is TGTGCCAGTAGTCCAGGGACAGGGAGGAGGGATGATCAGCCCCAGCATTTT.

V usage is TRBV3-1 (or the pseudogene TRBV3-2) and J usage is TRBJ2-3; 11 bases are shared with TRBD2. The length of the CDR3 is 16 residues. Per germline, CDR1 LGHDT and CDR2 YNNKEL (reference sequence). Germline trimming cut 4 bases from V and 3 bases from J; bases unmatched to any gene: 6. CDR3: CASSRRTSGGTDTQYF. The DNA of the CDR3 is TGTGCCAGCAGCCGCCGAACTAGCGGGGGAACAGATACGCAGTATTTT.

CDR3 in amino acids: CASSRLAGGETQYF. CDR3 bases: TGTGCCAGCAGCCGACTAGCGGGGGGTGAGACCCAGTACTTC. The chain combines TRBV6-5 with TRBJ2-5, with 13 bases identical to TRBD2. With V trimmed by 6 bases and J by 5 bases, 3 bases remained unmatched. Per the germline V gene, CDR1 is MNHEY and CDR2 is SVGAGI. The CDR3 is 14 amino acids.

This chain uses TRBV30 with TRBJ2-3, with TRBD2 matching 7 bases. V was pared by 3 bases and J by 1 base, with 7 bases of the junction left unmatched. This CDR3 is built from 15 residues. The germline V gene has CDR1 GTSNPN and CDR2 SVGIG (reference sequence). CDR3 DNA: TGTGCCTGGAGAAAGGGTGGGGGGGGCACAGATACGCAGTATTTT. Translated, it gives CAWRKGGGGTDTQYF.

This clone was counted once. The junction differs from germline at one of its ends, possibly a read error. J is TRBJ1-5 and V is TRBV7-7; TRBD1 matches 9 bases. The CDR3 length is 13 residues. In germline, CDR1 is SSHAT, CDR2 FNYEAQ (reference sequence). The CDR3 loop reads CASSWDRDQPQHF. In DNA form, the CDR3 reads TGTGCTAGCAGCTGGGACAGGGATCAGCCCCAGCATTTT.

The chain has TRBV7-9 and TRBJ2-1; D is unclear. Trimming stripped 7 bases from V and 5 bases from J, with 9 bases between. The CDR3 extends over 12 amino acids. Germline V gene sequence: CDR1 SEHNR, CDR2 FQNEAQ (reference sequence). The CDR3 coding sequence is TGTGCCAGCAATGGAGCTAACAATGAGCAGTTCTTC. Translating gives CASNGANNEQFF.

The gene calls are TRBV7-9 and TRBJ1-4; D not resolved. CDR1 and CDR2 from the germline V gene are SEHNR and FQNEAQ (reference sequence). V was trimmed by 4 bases and J by 0 bases, leaving 9 bases between them. The CDR3 has 15 residues. Here the CDR3 reads CASSSDGATNEKLFF. In DNA, the CDR3 is TGTGCCAGCAGCTCCGACGGAGCAACTAATGAAAAACTGTTTTTT.

This rearrangement joins TRBV29-1 to TRBJ1-5, with D possibly matching TRBD1 (6 bases). CDR1 is SQVTM and CDR2 is ANQGSEA in the germline V gene. V was pared by 6 bases and J by 0 bases, with 27 bases between. CDR3 length: 19 residues. The CDR3 nucleotides read TGCAGCGTCCGTCCTTCGACAGGTCGAGGGGATTATAGCAATCAGCCCCAGCATTTT. Translated, it gives CSVRPSTGRGDYSNQPQHF. The full variable domain, its missing parts supplied by reference TRBV29-1 and TRBJ1-5, is SAVISQKPSRDICQRGTSLTIQCQVDSQVTMMFWYRQQPGQSLTLIATANQGSEATYESGFVIDKFPISRPNLTFSTLTVSNMSPEDSSIYLCSVRPSTGRGDYSNQPQHFGDGTRLSIL.

The V gene is TRBV30, the J gene TRBJ1-4, with no clear D. Trimming left V 2 bases short and J 7 bases short, with 23 bases between. Germline values: CDR1 GTSNPN, CDR2 SVGIG (reference sequence). CDR3 length: 17 amino acids. CDR3 in amino acids: CAWSRESRRSQSEKLFF. The CDR3 nucleotides read TGTGCCTGGAGTCGAGAATCTAGACGGAGCCAATCTGAAAAACTGTTTTTT.

The rearrangement uses TRBV3-1 (or the pseudogene TRBV3-2) and TRBJ2-5; D gene unclear. Germline V gene data show CDR1 as LGHDT and CDR2 as YNNKEL (reference sequence). The V and J ends lost 2 bases and 1 base respectively, with 8 bases between them. The CDR3 runs 14 residues. The CDR3 nucleotides read TGTGCCAGCAGCCAACACTCCCTCCAAGAGACCCAGTACTTC. Residues: CASSQHSLQETQYF.

Only a few counts were recorded for this clone. The CDR3 nucleotides are TGTGCCAGCAGTTACTCCATCCTTGGGCTAGCGTACGAGCAGTACGTC. Its protein product is CASSYSILGLAYEQYV. The chain couples TRBV6-5 to TRBJ2-7; possible D gene TRBD2, 6 bases. Germline V lookup: CDR1 MNHEY, CDR2 SVGAGI. Trimming removed 0 bases at V and 4 bases at J, with 16 bases between. This CDR3 contains 16 residues.

The chain is built from TRBV6-4 and TRBJ2-4, with D perhaps matching TRBD2 (6 bases). CDR1 is MRHNA and CDR2 is SNTAGT in the germline V gene. The CDR3 is 12 amino acids. V gave up 4 bases and J gave up 7 bases, with 8 bases separating them. CDR3 in DNA: TGTGCCAGCAGTGGCGGGGAGAACATTCAGTACTTC. Translated, it gives CASSGGENIQYF.

The chain combines TRBV19 with TRBJ2-7; 7 nucleotides line up with TRBD1. Germline V gives CDR1 LNHDA, CDR2 SQIVND (reference sequence). The V gene end was trimmed by 7 bases and the J gene end by 5 bases; junction bases not matched to a gene: 5. The CDR3 totals 12 residues. The CDR3 nucleotides are TGTGCCAGTAAGGGGGCTAAGGACGAGCAGTACTTC. Translation gives CASKGAKDEQYF.

The gene calls are TRBV19 and TRBJ1-4; D gene ambiguous. The CDR3 is 16 residues long. V shed 3 bases and J shed 0 bases, with 11 bases lying between them. Germline V gene sequence: CDR1 LNHDA, CDR2 SQIVND (reference sequence). DNA of the CDR3: TGTGCCAGTAGTATTGAGAGGGTACCAACTAATGAAAAACTGTTTTTT. The encoded protein is CASSIERVPTNEKLFF.

V is TRBV18 and J is TRBJ2-7; D remains unclear. The CDR3 totals 13 residues. Trimming removed 3 bases at V and 0 bases at J, with 6 bases between. CDR1 is KGHSH, CDR2 LQKENI, per germline. DNA for the CDR3: TGTGCCAGCTCACCGGGCACCTCCTACGAGCAGTACTTC. Translated: CASSPGTSYEQYF. Full variable domain (remainder filled in from reference TRBV18 and TRBJ2-7): NAGVMQNPRHLVRRRGQEARLRCSPMKGHSHVYWYRQLPEEGLKFMVYLQKENIIDESGMPKERFSAEFPKEGPSILRIQQVVRGDSAAYFCASSPGTSYEQYFGPGTRLTVT.

The V call is TRBV4-1, the J call TRBJ1-2; 9 bases line up with TRBD1. The CDR3 runs 21 residues. Trimming cost V 1 base and J 4 bases; bases outside gene matches: 22. Germline lookup yields CDR1 MGHRA and CDR2 YSYEKL. This CDR3 reads CASSQGLRGQGPQPRSYGYTF. Written as DNA, the CDR3 is TGCGCCAGCAGCCAAGGGCTGAGGGGACAGGGCCCCCAGCCCAGAAGCTATGGCTACACCTTC.

V usage is TRBV28 and J usage is TRBJ2-1; D not resolved. From germline, CDR1 is MDHEN and CDR2 SYDVKM. CDR3 length: 14 residues. The ends were cut back, 2 bases at V and 6 bases at J, with 11 bases in the middle. CDR3 in amino acids: CASSLPEQPNEQFF. CDR3 DNA: TGTGCCAGCAGTTTACCCGAACAGCCCAATGAGCAGTTCTTC.

J is TRBJ1-1 and V is TRBV11-2; 7 nucleotides agree with TRBD1. The CDR3 runs 14 residues. Germline CDR1 reads SGHAT; CDR2 reads FQNNGV. The V segment lost 3 bases and the J segment 1 base; nucleotides outside the gene matches: 2. The CDR3 DNA reads as TGTGCCAGCAGCTTGTCAGGGGGGAACACTGAAGCTTTCTTT. It is translated as CASSLSGGNTEAFF.

This clone was seen a handful of times. The chain recombines TRBV18 with TRBJ2-7; 7 nucleotides align to TRBD1. CDR1 KGHSH and CDR2 LQKENI come from the germline V gene. V trimming: 1 base; J trimming: 6 bases; junction bases outside the gene matches: 6. This CDR3 contains 14 residues. CDR3 DNA: TGTGCCAGCTCACCACGACAGGGCCGTAGCGAGCAGTACTTC. As protein: CASSPRQGRSEQYF.